Following are 8 T cell receptor beta chains from one sample sequenced in a study of regulatory T cells in long-lasting Graves disease. Combining iRepertoire HTBI primers with Arm-PCR of CDR3 regions, the authors built TCR beta libraries. TCRdb itself ran the multiplex PCR reads through MiXCR, one entry per CDR3 protein. This table holds about 540,000 distinct CDR3 sequences, about 13% found once. Time point given: newly diagnosed GD, antithyroid drugs for less than 3 months. The TCR library was prepared using RNA isolated from PBMCs. These same records also appear under a second study, on T cells in Graves' hyperthyroidism and ophthalmopathy.

The sequences come from peripheral blood mononuclear cells (PBMCs), collected at new diagnosis, from a patient treated with antithyroid drugs. The receptors here all came from a man aged 30-40 years with Graves disease.

A note on this clonotype: This may stem from a read error, because a much larger clone lies one nucleotide away. The chain carries TRBV20-1 and TRBJ2-1; 9 nucleotides agree with TRBD2. Losses at the gene ends were 2 bases for V and 9 bases for J; bases not matched to a gene: 14. The germline V gene encodes CDR1 DFQATT and CDR2 SNEGSKA (reference sequence). The CDR3 length is 16 residues. The CDR3 bases are TGCAGTGCTAGAAATTGGGTGGCGGGAGGGCCTAGTGAGCAGTTCTTC. Protein product: CSARNWVAGGPSEQFF.

The rearrangement uses TRBV5-1 and TRBJ2-6; D gene uncertain. The CDR3 contains 18 residues. Germline V gene sequence: CDR1 SGHRS, CDR2 YFSETQ. Trimming shortened V by 2 bases and J by 4 bases, and 19 bases separated the two germline ends. The CDR3 region has the DNA TGCGCCAGCAGCTTCGAACTCAGCAATCCGTCCGGGGCCAACGTCCTGACTTTC. As protein: CASSFELSNPSGANVLTF.

This clonotype has just a few counts. The chain employs TRBV5-1 and TRBJ2-1; D might be TRBD2 (7 bases). Germline-derived CDR1 and CDR2 are SGHRS and YFSETQ. With 0 bases removed from V and 11 bases from J, the gap between germline ends came to 12 bases. This CDR3 has 13 amino acids. CDR3 in DNA: TGCGCCAGCAGCTTGGAGGGGGAGGGCCAGCAGTTCTTC. Residues: CASSLEGEGQQFF.

The sample holds many counts of this clonotype. V gene TRBV25-1 combines with J gene TRBJ1-1, with D possibly TRBD1 on 5 matching bases. This CDR3 has 15 amino acids. Germline V lookup: CDR1 MGHDK, CDR2 SYGVNS. The V gene lost 1 base and the J gene lost 4 bases, with 13 bases spanning the gap. CDR3 amino acids: CASSESGKGTTEAFF. The CDR3 bases are TGTGCCAGCAGTGAATCAGGAAAGGGGACCACTGAAGCTTTCTTT.

The gene calls are TRBV3-1 and TRBJ1-1; D is undetermined. V was pared by 6 bases and J by 3 bases, with 8 bases between. The CDR3 runs 12 residues. The germline V gene has CDR1 LGHDT and CDR2 YNNKEL (reference sequence). CDR3 sequence (DNA): TGTGCCAGCAGTCTCGAGGACACTGAAGCTTTCTTT. The encoded protein is CASSLEDTEAFF.

This clonotype showed up just once. The gene calls are TRBV18 and TRBJ2-6; D is uncertain. The germline V gene has CDR1 KGHSH and CDR2 LQKENI. Trimming took 5 bases from V and 0 from J, leaving 11 bases between them. This CDR3 has 16 amino acids. The CDR3 DNA follows: TGTGCCAGCTCAAGAGCAGGATACTCTGGGGCCAACGTCCTGACTTTC. It codes for CASSRAGYSGANVLTF.

In nucleotides, the CDR3 is TGTGCCTGGAGTGTACGCCCGGGATTAGCCAAAAACATTCAGTACTTC. It yields the protein CAWSVRPGLAKNIQYF. V gene TRBV30 combines with J gene TRBJ2-4, with D possibly TRBD2 on 5 matching bases. Germline CDR1 reads GTSNPN; CDR2 reads SVGIG (reference sequence). The length of the CDR3 is 16 residues. Between the trimmed V and J ends, which lost 0 bases and 0 bases, there was a span of 12 bases. Filled out from reference TRBV30 and TRBJ2-4, the complete variable domain reads SQTIHQWPATLVQPVGSPLSLECTVEGTSNPNLYWYRQAAGRGLQLLFYSVGIGQISSEVPQNLSASRPQDRQFILSSKKLLLSDSGFYLCAWSVRPGLAKNIQYFGAGTRLSVL.

This clonotype has a count of ten or more. This rearrangement joins TRBV20-1 to TRBJ2-3; TRBD2 matches at 14 bases. The CDR3 loop spans 14 amino acids. Germline CDR1 reads DFQATT; CDR2 reads SNEGSKA (reference sequence). The V and J ends lost 4 bases and 14 bases, in that order; junction bases with no gene match: 11. The DNA for the CDR3 is TGCAGTGCTAAAGAGACTAGCGGGAGGGGAAGGGGGTATTTT. Translated: CSAKETSGRGRGYF.